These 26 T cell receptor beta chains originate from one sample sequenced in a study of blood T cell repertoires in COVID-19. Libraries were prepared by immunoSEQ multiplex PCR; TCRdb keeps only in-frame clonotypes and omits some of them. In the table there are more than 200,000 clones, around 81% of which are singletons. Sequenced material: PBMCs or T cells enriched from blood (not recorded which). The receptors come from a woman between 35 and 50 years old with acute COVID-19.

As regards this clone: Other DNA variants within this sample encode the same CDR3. The chain's CDR3 is CASSVDRGDGYTF. CDR3 in DNA: TGTGCCAGCAGCGTCGACAGGGGAGATGGCTACACCTTC. The chain carries TRBV9 and TRBJ1-2; 8 bases agree with TRBD1. The length of the CDR3 is 13 residues. Germline loops: CDR1 SGDLS, CDR2 YYNGEE. V lost 2 bases and J lost 6; bases outside the gene matches: 3.

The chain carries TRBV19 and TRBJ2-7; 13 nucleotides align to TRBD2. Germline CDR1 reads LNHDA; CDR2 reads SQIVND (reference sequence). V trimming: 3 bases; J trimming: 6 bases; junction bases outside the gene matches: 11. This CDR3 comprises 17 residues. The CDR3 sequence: CASSMGLAGMTQGEQYF. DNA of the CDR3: TGTGCCAGTAGTATGGGACTAGCGGGGATGACCCAGGGCGAGCAGTACTTC. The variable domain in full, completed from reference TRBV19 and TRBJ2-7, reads DGGITQSPKYLFRKEGQNVTLSCEQNLNHDAMYWYRQDPGQGLRLIYYSQIVNDFQKGDIAEGYSVSREKKESFPLTVTSAQKNPTAFYLCASSMGLAGMTQGEQYFGPGTRLTVT.

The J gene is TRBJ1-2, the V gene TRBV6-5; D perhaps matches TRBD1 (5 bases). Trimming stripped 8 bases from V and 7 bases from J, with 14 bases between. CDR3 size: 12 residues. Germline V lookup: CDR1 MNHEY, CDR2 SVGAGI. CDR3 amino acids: CASEVGGIGYTF. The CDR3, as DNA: TGTGCCAGCGAAGTCGGGGGGATTGGCTACACCTTC.

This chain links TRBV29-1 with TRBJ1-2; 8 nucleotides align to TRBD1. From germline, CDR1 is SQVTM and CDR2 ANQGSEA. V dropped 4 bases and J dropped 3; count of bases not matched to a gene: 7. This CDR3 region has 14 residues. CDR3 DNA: TGCAGCGTTGGACAGGGGAGGAGGGACTATGGCTACACCTTC. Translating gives CSVGQGRRDYGYTF.

The CDR3 DNA reads as TGCGCCAGCAGCTTGGATGGGGGACTAAACACCATATATTTT. Its translation is CASSLDGGLNTIYF. The V and J genes are TRBV5-1 and TRBJ1-3; D might be TRBD1 (5 bases). The ends were cut back, 0 bases at V and 6 bases at J, with 10 bases in the middle. The CDR3 length is 14 residues. Germline V gene data show CDR1 as SGHRS and CDR2 as YFSETQ.

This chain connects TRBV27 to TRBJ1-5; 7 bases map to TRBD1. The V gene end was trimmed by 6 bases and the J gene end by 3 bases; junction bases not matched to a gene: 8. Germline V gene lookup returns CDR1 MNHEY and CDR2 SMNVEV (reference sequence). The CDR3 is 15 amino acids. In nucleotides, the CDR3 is TGTGCCAGCAGCCCGTTAGGGGGCTTCAATCAGCCCCAGCATTTT. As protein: CASSPLGGFNQPQHF.

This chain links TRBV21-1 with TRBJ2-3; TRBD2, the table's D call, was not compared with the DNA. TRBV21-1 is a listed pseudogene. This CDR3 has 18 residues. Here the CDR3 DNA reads TGTGCCAGCAGCGATAGACAGAAAACTAGCGGCTACACAGATACGCAGTATTTT. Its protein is CASSDRQKTSGYTDTQYF.

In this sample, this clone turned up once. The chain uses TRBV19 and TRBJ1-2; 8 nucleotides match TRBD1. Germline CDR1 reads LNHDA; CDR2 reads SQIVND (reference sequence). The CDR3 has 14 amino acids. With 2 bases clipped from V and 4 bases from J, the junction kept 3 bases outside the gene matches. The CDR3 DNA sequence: TGTGCCAGTAGTATAACTGGGACAGGCTATGGCTACACCTTC. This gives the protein CASSITGTGYGYTF. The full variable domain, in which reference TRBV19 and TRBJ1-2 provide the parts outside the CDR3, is DGGITQSPKYLFRKEGQNVTLSCEQNLNHDAMYWYRQDPGQGLRLIYYSQIVNDFQKGDIAEGYSVSREKKESFPLTVTSAQKNPTAFYLCASSITGTGYGYTFGSGTRLTVV.

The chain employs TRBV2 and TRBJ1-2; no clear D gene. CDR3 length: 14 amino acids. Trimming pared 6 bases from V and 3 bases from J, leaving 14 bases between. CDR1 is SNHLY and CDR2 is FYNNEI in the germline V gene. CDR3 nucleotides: TGTGCCAGCAGACCCCCGGAGAGGGACTATGGCTACACCTTC. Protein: CASRPPERDYGYTF.

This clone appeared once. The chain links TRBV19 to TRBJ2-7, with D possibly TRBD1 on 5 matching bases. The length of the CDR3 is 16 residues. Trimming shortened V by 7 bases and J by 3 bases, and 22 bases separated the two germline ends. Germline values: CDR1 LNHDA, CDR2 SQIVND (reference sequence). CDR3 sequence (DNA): TGTGCCAGTATAAGGCCAGCCCAGGGTAGTCGCTACGAGCAGTACTTC. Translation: CASIRPAQGSRYEQYF.

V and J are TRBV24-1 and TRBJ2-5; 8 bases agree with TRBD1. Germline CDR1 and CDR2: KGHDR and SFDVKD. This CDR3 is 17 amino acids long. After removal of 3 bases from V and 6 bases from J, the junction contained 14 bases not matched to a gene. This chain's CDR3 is CATSDPGQGATIKTQYF. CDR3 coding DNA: TGTGCCACCAGTGATCCCGGGCAGGGGGCTACAATAAAGACCCAGTACTTC.

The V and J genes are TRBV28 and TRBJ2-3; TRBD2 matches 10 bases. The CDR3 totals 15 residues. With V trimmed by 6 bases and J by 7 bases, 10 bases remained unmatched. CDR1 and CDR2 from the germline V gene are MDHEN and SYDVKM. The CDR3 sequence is CASSPLAGARYTQYF. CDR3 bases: TGTGCCAGCAGCCCCCTAGCGGGGGCCAGGTATACGCAGTATTTT.

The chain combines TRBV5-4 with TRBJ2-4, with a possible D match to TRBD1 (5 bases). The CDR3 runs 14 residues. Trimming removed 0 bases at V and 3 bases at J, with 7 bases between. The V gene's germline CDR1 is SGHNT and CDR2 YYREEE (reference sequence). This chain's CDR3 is CASSLEGVKNIQYF. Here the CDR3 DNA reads TGTGCCAGCAGCTTGGAAGGGGTCAAAAACATTCAGTACTTC.

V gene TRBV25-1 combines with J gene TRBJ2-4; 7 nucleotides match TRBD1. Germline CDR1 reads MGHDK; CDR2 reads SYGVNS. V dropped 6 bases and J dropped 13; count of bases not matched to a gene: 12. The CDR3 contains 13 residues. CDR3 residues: CASSRFDRAGQYF. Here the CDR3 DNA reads TGTGCCAGCAGCCGCTTCGACAGGGCAGGCCAGTACTTC.

CDR3 residues: CASSVVGHGPSFYGYTF. CDR3 nucleotide sequence: TGTGCCAGCAGCGTAGTGGGACATGGCCCCTCGTTTTATGGCTACACCTTC. The chain employs TRBV9 and TRBJ1-2; a weak D match, TRBD1 (6 bases). Per germline, CDR1 SGDLS and CDR2 YYNGEE. V lost 0 bases, J lost 5 bases, and 20 bases lay in between. The CDR3 totals 17 residues.

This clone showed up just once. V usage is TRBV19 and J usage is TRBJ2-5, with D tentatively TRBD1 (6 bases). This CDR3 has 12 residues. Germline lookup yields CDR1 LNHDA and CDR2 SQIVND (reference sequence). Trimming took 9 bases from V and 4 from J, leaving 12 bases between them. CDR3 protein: CASSGDGETQYF. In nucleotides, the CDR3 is TGTGCCAGCTCAGGGGACGGAGAGACCCAGTACTTC.

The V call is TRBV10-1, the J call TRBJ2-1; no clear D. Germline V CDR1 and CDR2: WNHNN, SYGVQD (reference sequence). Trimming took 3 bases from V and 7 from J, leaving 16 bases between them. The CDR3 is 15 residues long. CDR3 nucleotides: TGCGCCAGCAGTGAAGGTCAGGCCCTTGGGAATGAGCAGTTCTTC. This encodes CASSEGQALGNEQFF.

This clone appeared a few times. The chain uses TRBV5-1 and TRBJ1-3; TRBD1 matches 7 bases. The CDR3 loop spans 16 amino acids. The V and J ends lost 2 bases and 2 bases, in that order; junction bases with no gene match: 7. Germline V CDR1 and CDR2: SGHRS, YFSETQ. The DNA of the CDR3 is TGCGCCAGCAGCTTACAGGGGTTAGGTGCTGGAAACACCATATATTTT. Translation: CASSLQGLGAGNTIYF.

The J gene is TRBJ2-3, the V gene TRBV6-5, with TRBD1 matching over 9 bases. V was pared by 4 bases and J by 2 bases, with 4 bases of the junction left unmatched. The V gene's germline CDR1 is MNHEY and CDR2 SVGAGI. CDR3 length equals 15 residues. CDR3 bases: TGTGCCAGCAGTTGGACAGGGGAGTTCACAGATACGCAGTATTTT. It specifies CASSWTGEFTDTQYF.

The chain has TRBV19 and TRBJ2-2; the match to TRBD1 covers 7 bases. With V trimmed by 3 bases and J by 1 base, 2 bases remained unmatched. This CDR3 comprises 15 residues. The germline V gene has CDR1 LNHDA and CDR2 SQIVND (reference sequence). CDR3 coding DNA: TGTGCCAGTAGTATTCGACAGGGGAACACCGGGGAGCTGTTTTTT. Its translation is CASSIRQGNTGELFF.

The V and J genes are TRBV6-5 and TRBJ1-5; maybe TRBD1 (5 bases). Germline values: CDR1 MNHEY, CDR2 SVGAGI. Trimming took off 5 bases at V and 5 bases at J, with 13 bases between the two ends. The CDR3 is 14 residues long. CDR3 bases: TGTGCCAGCAGTATCCAGGGTTGGGATCAGCCCCAGCATTTT. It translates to CASSIQGWDQPQHF.

CDR3: CASTPLRGAIMHSGNTIYF. The CDR3 DNA follows: TGTGCCAGCACCCCCCTTCGGGGAGCAATTATGCACTCTGGAAACACCATATATTTT. The J gene is TRBJ1-3, the V gene TRBV7-3; no definite D call. Germline assignment: CDR1 SGHTA and CDR2 FQGTGA. Trimming removed 7 bases from V and 0 bases from J, with 25 bases in between. The CDR3 covers 19 residues.

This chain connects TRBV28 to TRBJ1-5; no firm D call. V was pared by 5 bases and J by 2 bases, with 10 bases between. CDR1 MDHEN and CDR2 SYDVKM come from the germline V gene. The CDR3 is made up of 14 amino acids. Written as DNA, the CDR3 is TGTGCCAGCAGTCCCGGGAGGGGCAATCAGCCCCAGCATTTT. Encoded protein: CASSPGRGNQPQHF.

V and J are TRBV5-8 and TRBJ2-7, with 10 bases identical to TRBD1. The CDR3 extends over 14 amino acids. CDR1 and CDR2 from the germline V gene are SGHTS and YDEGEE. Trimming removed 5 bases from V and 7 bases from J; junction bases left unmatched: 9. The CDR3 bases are TGTGCCAGCAGACAGACAGGGGGCGCGTCAGAGCAGTACTTC. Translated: CASRQTGGASEQYF.

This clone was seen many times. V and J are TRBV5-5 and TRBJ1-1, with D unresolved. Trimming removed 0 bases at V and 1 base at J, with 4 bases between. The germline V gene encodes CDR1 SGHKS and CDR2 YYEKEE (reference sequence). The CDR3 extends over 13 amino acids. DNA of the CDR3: TGTGCCAGCAGCTTGGGGCCGAACACTGAAGCTTTCTTT. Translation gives CASSLGPNTEAFF.

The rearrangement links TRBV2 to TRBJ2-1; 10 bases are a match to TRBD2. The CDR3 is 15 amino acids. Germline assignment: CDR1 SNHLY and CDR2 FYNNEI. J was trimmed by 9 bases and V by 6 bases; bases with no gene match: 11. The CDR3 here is CASRSPRLAGPEQFF. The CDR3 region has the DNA TGTGCCAGCAGGTCCCCCCGACTAGCGGGTCCTGAGCAGTTCTTC.